This TCR beta chain comes out of a study of follicular helper T cells after annual influenza vaccination. Only in-frame clones appear in the TCRdb table, and some are missing; sequencing was by immunoSEQ multiplex PCR. Counted here are about 11,000 clones, over 65% occurring once; the ten biggest clones make up 0.8% to 0.95%. The time point denotes: 2014-2015 season, pre-vaccination. CDR3 length: 15 amino acids. CDR1 is LNHDA and CDR2 is SQIVND in the germline V gene (reference sequence). The V end was cut by 5 bases, the J end by 0 bases, with 11 bases between. This clone has a single count. V gene TRBV19 combines with J gene TRBJ1-3; D call uncertain. The input for sequencing was CXCR5- memory CD4+ T cells sorted from blood, taken on the day of influenza vaccination. The receptor's source is an adult who received the influenza vaccine. This chain's CDR3 is CASSPSGNSGNTIYF. The DNA of the CDR3 is TGTGCCAGTAGTCCCTCCGGCAACTCTGGAAACACCATATATTTT.